Each of the 20 T cell receptor beta chains below was sequenced from the same sample in a study of shared clonotypes between healthy human individuals. Libraries were prepared by immunoSEQ multiplex PCR; TCRdb keeps only in-frame clonotypes and omits some of them. The data contain around 560,000 clones, approximately 96% of them singletons. Only CD45RO-negative cells positively selected for CCR7 counted as naive CD8 cells, so terminally differentiated effector memory CD45RA+ cells were excluded. The source material was naive CD8+ T cells sorted from blood. The origin of the receptors is a woman aged 30 to 39 in good health.

The gene calls are TRBV19 and TRBJ1-5; 8 bases map to TRBD1. Looked up from germline, CDR1 is LNHDA and CDR2 is SQIVND (reference sequence). With V trimmed by 3 bases and J by 5 bases, 6 bases remained unmatched. The CDR3 consists of 15 residues. The CDR3 sequence is CASSMDREGDQPQHF. The CDR3 DNA reads as TGTGCCAGTAGTATGGACAGGGAGGGGGATCAGCCCCAGCATTTT.

V gene TRBV5-6 combines with J gene TRBJ2-7, with 7 nucleotides matching TRBD2. This CDR3 has 14 residues. V lost 4 bases to trimming and J lost 9 bases; unmatched junction nucleotides: 13. Germline V gene sequence: CDR1 SGHDT, CDR2 YYEEEE. The CDR3: CASSPGAGDLRQYF. CDR3 coding DNA: TGTGCCAGCAGCCCTGGGGCGGGGGACCTACGGCAGTACTTC.

The rearrangement joins TRBV7-9 to TRBJ1-2; D not certain. Germline V gene lookup returns CDR1 SEHNR and CDR2 FQNEAQ (reference sequence). The V end lost 5 bases, the J end lost 6 bases, and 16 bases lay between the germline ends. The CDR3 loop spans 14 amino acids. The CDR3 reads CASSQPSSINGYTF. The DNA for the CDR3 is TGTGCCAGCAGCCAACCCTCGAGTATTAATGGCTACACCTTC.

The rearrangement joins TRBV28 to TRBJ2-7; 13 bases agree with TRBD2. This CDR3 comprises 16 residues. Germline CDR1 and CDR2: MDHEN and SYDVKM. Trimming removed 2 bases from V and 9 bases from J; junction bases left unmatched: 10. The CDR3 reads CASSLRTSGRAEGQYF. In DNA, the CDR3 is TGTGCCAGCAGTTTAAGGACTAGCGGGAGAGCTGAGGGGCAGTACTTC.

In DNA form, the CDR3 reads TGTGCCAGCAGTCTCCTGCCGGGAGATACGCAGTATTTT. This encodes CASSLLPGDTQYF. The rearrangement links TRBV27 to TRBJ2-3; D is unclear. The CDR3 runs to 13 residues. Germline V CDR1 and CDR2: MNHEY, SMNVEV (reference sequence). Trimming removed 5 bases at V and 5 bases at J, with 11 bases between.

This clone was recorded a few times. The V call is TRBV7-9, the J call TRBJ1-1; no clear D. Germline V gene lookup returns CDR1 SEHNR and CDR2 FQNEAQ (reference sequence). V was trimmed by 5 bases and J by 1 base, leaving 5 bases between them. The CDR3 runs to 12 residues. Here the CDR3 reads CASSHRNTEAFF. Here the CDR3 DNA reads TGTGCCAGCAGCCATCGGAACACTGAAGCTTTCTTT.

The V gene is TRBV19, the J gene TRBJ1-5; tentatively, D is TRBD1 (6 bases). This CDR3 spans 15 amino acids. Germline V lookup: CDR1 LNHDA, CDR2 SQIVND (reference sequence). V lost 5 bases and J lost 0, with 11 bases in between. In DNA, the CDR3 is TGTGCCAGTAGTGCTCGGACAGATAGCAATCAGCCCCAGCATTTT. It yields the protein CASSARTDSNQPQHF.

Regarding this clone: The sample carries other DNA sequences with the same CDR3. This sequence joins TRBV27 and TRBJ1-5; D is unclear. Per germline, CDR1 MNHEY and CDR2 SMNVEV (reference sequence). V lost 3 bases to trimming and J lost 3 bases, with 3 bases between them. This CDR3 is 12 amino acids long. CDR3 sequence (DNA): TGTGCCAGCAGTTTTCCCAATCAGCCCCAGCATTTT. It specifies CASSFPNQPQHF.

This sequence joins TRBV2 and TRBJ2-5; tentative D call: TRBD2 (6 bases). With the DNA end fitting TRBJ2-7 better, the J assignment may be wrong. Germline V lookup: CDR1 SNHLY, CDR2 FYNNEI. There are 13 residues in the CDR3. CDR3 amino acids: CASTGGTGYEQYF. CDR3 coding DNA: TGTGCCAGCACCGGAGGGACTGGCTACGAGCAGTACTTC.

The chain is built from TRBV13 and TRBJ2-1; D gene unclear. With 0 bases removed from V and 7 bases from J, the gap between germline ends came to 13 bases. The germline V gene has CDR1 PRHDT and CDR2 FYEKMQ (reference sequence). CDR3 length equals 15 residues. The CDR3 region is CASSLGFGVRNEQFF. The CDR3 bases are TGTGCCAGCAGCTTAGGATTTGGTGTCCGGAATGAGCAGTTCTTC.

The table lists this clone with a count of one. The V call is TRBV19, the J call TRBJ2-2; D remains ambiguous. The CDR3 length is 14 residues. V was shortened by 4 bases and J by 3 bases, with 9 bases between the two germline ends. Germline values: CDR1 LNHDA, CDR2 SQIVND (reference sequence). The CDR3 nucleotides read TGTGCCAGTAGTACACCTTGGGACACCGGGGAGCTGTTTTTT. This sequence encodes CASSTPWDTGELFF.

The chain joins TRBV30 to TRBJ1-1; D might be TRBD1 (5 bases). The V gene lost 5 bases and the J gene lost 0 bases, with 16 bases spanning the gap. Germline-derived CDR1 and CDR2 are GTSNPN and SVGIG (reference sequence). CDR3 size: 15 residues. The CDR3 region is CAWGADRWMNTEAFF. The CDR3 DNA reads as TGTGCCTGGGGGGCGGATCGGTGGATGAACACTGAAGCTTTCTTT.

Remarks on this clone: The sample holds other DNA sequences that translate to the same CDR3. The chain recombines TRBV27 with TRBJ2-3; D remains ambiguous. The germline V gene has CDR1 MNHEY and CDR2 SMNVEV (reference sequence). The CDR3 totals 11 residues. V was cut by 5 bases and J by 2 bases, with 2 bases left in between. The DNA of the CDR3 is TGTGCCAGCAGTGACACAGATACGCAGTATTTT. Translation gives CASSDTDTQYF.

J is TRBJ1-2 and V is TRBV10-3; maybe TRBD1 (5 bases). The CDR3 loop spans 14 amino acids. The germline V gene encodes CDR1 ENHRY and CDR2 SYGVKD. Trimming took 2 bases from V and 8 from J, leaving 15 bases between them. The CDR3, as DNA: TGTGCCATCAGTGAGAGAGCAGGGTCGGGCGGCTACACCTTC. Amino acids: CAISERAGSGGYTF.

The chain recombines TRBV28 with TRBJ1-5; possible D gene TRBD1, 6 bases. The CDR3 runs to 15 residues. Germline CDR1 MDHEN, CDR2 SYDVKM. The V and J ends lost 5 bases and 3 bases respectively, with 14 bases between them. CDR3 sequence (DNA): TGTGCCAGCAGTCTGCCAGGGGAGAACAATCAGCCCCAGCATTTT. Its translation is CASSLPGENNQPQHF.

V gene TRBV7-9 combines with J gene TRBJ2-1; no firm D call. The CDR3 is 12 amino acids. The germline V gene has CDR1 SEHNR and CDR2 FQNEAQ (reference sequence). Trimming cost V 5 bases and J 6 bases, with 8 bases left between them. The CDR3 here is CASSDSSNEQFF. CDR3 DNA: TGTGCCAGCAGCGATAGTAGCAATGAGCAGTTCTTC.

The J gene is TRBJ2-7, the V gene TRBV2; TRBD2 matches 8 bases. Germline V CDR1 and CDR2: SNHLY, FYNNEI. The ends lost 2 bases at V and 5 bases at J; junction bases unmatched: 11. The CDR3 is 16 residues long. The CDR3 loop reads CASSEFRGRHMNEQYF. The CDR3 DNA follows: TGTGCCAGCAGTGAATTTCGCGGGAGGCATATGAACGAGCAGTACTTC.

This rearrangement joins TRBV7-6 to TRBJ2-7; TRBD2 might be the D (6 bases). With 5 bases removed from V and 0 bases from J, the gap between germline ends came to 11 bases. The CDR3 totals 14 residues. CDR1 and CDR2 from the germline V gene are SGHVS and FNYEAQ. The CDR3 bases are TGTGCCAGCAGCCCTGGACTAAACTCCTACGAGCAGTACTTC. This sequence encodes CASSPGLNSYEQYF.

The chain employs TRBV18 and TRBJ2-7; D perhaps matches TRBD1 (6 bases). V lost 2 bases, J lost 0 bases, and 14 bases lay in between. Germline V CDR1 and CDR2: KGHSH, LQKENI. The CDR3 is made up of 16 amino acids. The CDR3 protein is CASSPSKGQSSYEQYF. The CDR3 nucleotides read TGTGCCAGCTCACCATCCAAAGGACAGAGCTCCTACGAGCAGTACTTC.

This clone was recorded once. The rearrangement uses TRBV7-8 and TRBJ2-3; 7 nucleotides align to TRBD2. Germline CDR1 and CDR2: SGHVS and FQNEAQ. The junction had 8 bases not matched to a gene; V was cut back by 1 base and J by 1 base. The CDR3 consists of 17 residues. The CDR3 DNA sequence: TGTGCCAGCAGCTTAGACCGACTAGCAGGAGGCACAGATACGCAGTATTTT. Protein product: CASSLDRLAGGTDTQYF.